The present T cell receptor (beta chain) was sequenced within a study of T cells in Graves' hyperthyroidism and ophthalmopathy. Researchers amplified the TCR beta CDR3 regions from RNA transcripts. A first-round RT-PCR of the TCR CDR3 used the HTBI primer set. TCRdb processed the multiplex PCR reads anew with MiXCR; each CDR3 protein has one entry. Here the sample spans 600,000 to 850,000 distinct CDR3 sequences, approximately 19% being singletons. CDR3 length equals 12 residues. The V end lost 5 bases, the J end lost 7 bases, and 8 bases lay between the germline ends. At least ten counts were recorded for this clonotype.

The receptor was derived from a woman aged 45-65 years with Graves' hyperthyroidism that later progressed to Graves' ophthalmopathy. The sample taken for sequencing was blood. This chain connects TRBV12-3 or TRBV12-4 to TRBJ1-4; D unclear. CDR3 amino acids: CASSPDGEKLFF. The CDR3 DNA reads as TGTGCCAGCAGTCCCGACGGTGAAAAACTGTTTTTT.